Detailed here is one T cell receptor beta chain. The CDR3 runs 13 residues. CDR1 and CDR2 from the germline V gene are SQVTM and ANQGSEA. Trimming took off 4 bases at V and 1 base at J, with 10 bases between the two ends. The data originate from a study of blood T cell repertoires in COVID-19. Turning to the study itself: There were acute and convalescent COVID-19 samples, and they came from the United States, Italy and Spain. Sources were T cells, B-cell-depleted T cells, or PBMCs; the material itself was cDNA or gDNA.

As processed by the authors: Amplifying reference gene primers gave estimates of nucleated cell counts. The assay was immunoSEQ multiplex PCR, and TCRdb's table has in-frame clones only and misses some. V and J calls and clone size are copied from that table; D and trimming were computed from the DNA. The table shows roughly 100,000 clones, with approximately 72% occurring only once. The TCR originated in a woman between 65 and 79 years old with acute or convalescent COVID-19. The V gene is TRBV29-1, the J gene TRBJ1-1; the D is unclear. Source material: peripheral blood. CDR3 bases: TGCAGCGTTGGGCTTAACCGGAACACTGAAGCTTTCTTT. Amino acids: CSVGLNRNTEAFF. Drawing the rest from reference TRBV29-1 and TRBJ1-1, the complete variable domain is SAVISQKPSRDICQRGTSLTIQCQVDSQVTMMFWYRQQPGQSLTLIATANQGSEATYESGFVIDKFPISRPNLTFSTLTVSNMSPEDSSIYLCSVGLNRNTEAFFGQGTRLTVV.